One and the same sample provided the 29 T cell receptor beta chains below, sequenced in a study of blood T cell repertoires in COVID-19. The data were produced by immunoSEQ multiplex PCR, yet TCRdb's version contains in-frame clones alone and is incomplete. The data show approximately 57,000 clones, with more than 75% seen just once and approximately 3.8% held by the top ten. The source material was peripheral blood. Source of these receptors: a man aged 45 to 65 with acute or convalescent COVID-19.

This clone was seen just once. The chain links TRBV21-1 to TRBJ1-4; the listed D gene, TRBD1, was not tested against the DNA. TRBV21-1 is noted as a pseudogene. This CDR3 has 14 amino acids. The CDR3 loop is CASSHRGTNEKLFF. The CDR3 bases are TGTGCCAGCAGTCACAGGGGAACTAATGAAAAACTGTTTTTT.

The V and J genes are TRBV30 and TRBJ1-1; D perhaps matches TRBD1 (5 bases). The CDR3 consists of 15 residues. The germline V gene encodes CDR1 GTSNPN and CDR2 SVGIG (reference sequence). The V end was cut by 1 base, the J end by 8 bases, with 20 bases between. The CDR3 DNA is TGTGCCTGGAGTGGGCTCTGGGGCAGGGCTAAAGAAGCTTTCTTT. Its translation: CAWSGLWGRAKEAFF. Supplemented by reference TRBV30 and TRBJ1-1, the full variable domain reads SQTIHQWPATLVQPVGSPLSLECTVEGTSNPNLYWYRQAAGRGLQLLFYSVGIGQISSEVPQNLSASRPQDRQFILSSKKLLLSDSGFYLCAWSGLWGRAKEAFFGQGTRLTVV.

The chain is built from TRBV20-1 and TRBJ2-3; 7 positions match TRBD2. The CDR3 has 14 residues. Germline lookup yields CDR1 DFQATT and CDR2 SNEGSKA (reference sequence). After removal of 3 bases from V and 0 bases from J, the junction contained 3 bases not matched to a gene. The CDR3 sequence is CSASLTSSTDTQYF. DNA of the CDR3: TGCAGTGCTAGTTTGACTAGCAGCACAGATACGCAGTATTTT.

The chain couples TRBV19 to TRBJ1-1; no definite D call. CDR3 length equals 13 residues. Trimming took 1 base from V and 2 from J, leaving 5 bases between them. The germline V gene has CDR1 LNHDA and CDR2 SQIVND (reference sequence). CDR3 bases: TGTGCCAGTAGTATAGGAGATAACACTGAAGCTTTCTTT. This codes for CASSIGDNTEAFF. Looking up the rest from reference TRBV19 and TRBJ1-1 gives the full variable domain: DGGITQSPKYLFRKEGQNVTLSCEQNLNHDAMYWYRQDPGQGLRLIYYSQIVNDFQKGDIAEGYSVSREKKESFPLTVTSAQKNPTAFYLCASSIGDNTEAFFGQGTRLTVV.

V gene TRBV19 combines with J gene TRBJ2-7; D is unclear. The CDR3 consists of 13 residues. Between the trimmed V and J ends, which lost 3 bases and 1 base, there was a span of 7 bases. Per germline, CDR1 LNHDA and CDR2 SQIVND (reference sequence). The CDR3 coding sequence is TGTGCCAGTAGTATCCCAGGTTCCTACGAGCAGTACTTC. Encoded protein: CASSIPGSYEQYF.

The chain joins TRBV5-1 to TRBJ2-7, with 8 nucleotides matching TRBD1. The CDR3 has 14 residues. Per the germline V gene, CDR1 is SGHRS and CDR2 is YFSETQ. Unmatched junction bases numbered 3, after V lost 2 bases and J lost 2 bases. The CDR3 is CASSFGQGTYEQYF. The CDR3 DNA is TGCGCCAGCAGCTTCGGACAGGGTACCTACGAGCAGTACTTC.

The CDR3 DNA is TGTGCCATCAGGACGATCCAGGGATACGAGCAGTACTTC. This translates into CAIRTIQGYEQYF. The V and J genes are TRBV10-3 and TRBJ2-7, with a tentative D call TRBD1 (5 bases). Trimming pared 6 bases from V and 4 bases from J, leaving 13 bases between. In germline, CDR1 is ENHRY, CDR2 SYGVKD. CDR3 size: 13 residues.

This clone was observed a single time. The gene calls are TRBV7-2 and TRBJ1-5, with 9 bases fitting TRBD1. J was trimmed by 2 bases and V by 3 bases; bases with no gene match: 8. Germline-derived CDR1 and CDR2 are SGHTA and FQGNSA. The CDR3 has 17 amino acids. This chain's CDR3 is CASSFLTGGSGNQPQHF. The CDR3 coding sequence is TGTGCCAGCAGCTTTCTTACAGGGGGCTCAGGCAATCAGCCCCAGCATTTT.

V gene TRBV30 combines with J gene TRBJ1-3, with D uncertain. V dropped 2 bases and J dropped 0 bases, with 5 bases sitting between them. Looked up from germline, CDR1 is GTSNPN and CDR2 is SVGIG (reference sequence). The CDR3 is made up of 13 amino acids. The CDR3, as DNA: TGTGCCTGGAGTCGGTCCTCTGGAAACACCATATATTTT. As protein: CAWSRSSGNTIYF.

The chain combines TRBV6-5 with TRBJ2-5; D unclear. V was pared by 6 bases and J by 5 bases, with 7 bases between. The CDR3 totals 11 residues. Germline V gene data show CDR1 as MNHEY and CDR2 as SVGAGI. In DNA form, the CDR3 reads TGTGCCAGCAGAGTCGGGGAGACCCAGTACTTC. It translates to CASRVGETQYF.

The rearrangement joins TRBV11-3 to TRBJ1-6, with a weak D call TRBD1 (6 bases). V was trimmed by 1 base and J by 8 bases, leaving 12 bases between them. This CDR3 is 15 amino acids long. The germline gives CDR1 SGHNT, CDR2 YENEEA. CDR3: CASSLVGAGDSPLHF. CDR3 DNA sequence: TGTGCCAGCAGCTTAGTGGGGGCAGGGGATTCACCCCTCCACTTT.

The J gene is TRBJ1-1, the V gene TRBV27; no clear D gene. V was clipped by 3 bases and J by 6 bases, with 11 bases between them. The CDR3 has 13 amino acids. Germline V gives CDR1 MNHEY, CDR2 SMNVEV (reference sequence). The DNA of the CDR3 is TGTGCCAGCAGTTTTCATAGGAGGGCTGAAGCTTTCTTT. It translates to CASSFHRRAEAFF.

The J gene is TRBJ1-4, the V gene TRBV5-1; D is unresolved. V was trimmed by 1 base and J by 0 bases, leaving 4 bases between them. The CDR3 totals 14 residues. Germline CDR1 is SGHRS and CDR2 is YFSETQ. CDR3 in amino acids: CASSLLATNEKLFF. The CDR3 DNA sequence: TGCGCCAGCAGCTTGTTAGCAACTAATGAAAAACTGTTTTTT.

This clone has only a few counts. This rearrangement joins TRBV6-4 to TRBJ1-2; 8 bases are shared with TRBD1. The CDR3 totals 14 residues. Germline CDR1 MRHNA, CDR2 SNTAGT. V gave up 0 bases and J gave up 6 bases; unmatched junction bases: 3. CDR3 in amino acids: CASSDSQGAHGYTF. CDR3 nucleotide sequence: TGTGCCAGCAGTGACTCCCAGGGGGCTCATGGCTACACCTTC.

The CDR3 loop reads CAGLTGTNYGYTF. In nucleotides, the CDR3 is TGTGCCGGACTTACAGGGACCAACTATGGCTACACCTTC. V is TRBV19 and J is TRBJ1-2, with a possible D match to TRBD1 (6 bases). The germline gives CDR1 LNHDA, CDR2 SQIVND (reference sequence). This CDR3 has 13 amino acids. Trimming took off 11 bases at V and 2 bases at J, with 15 bases between the two ends.

CDR3 loop: CASARGPTEAFF. The CDR3, as DNA: TGTGCTAGTGCCAGGGGTCCCACTGAAGCTTTCTTT. V usage is TRBV12-5 and J usage is TRBJ1-1, with D possibly matching TRBD1 (6 bases). The CDR3 covers 12 residues. Looked up from germline, CDR1 is LGHNT and CDR2 is FRNRAP. V lost 7 bases, J lost 4 bases, and 10 bases lay in between.

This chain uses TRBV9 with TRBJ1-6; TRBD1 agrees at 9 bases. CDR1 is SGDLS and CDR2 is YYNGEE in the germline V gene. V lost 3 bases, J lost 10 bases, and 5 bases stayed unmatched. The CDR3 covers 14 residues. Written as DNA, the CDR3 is TGTGCCAGCAGCGCGACAGGGGGGGGGTCACCCCTCCACTTT. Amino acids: CASSATGGGSPLHF.

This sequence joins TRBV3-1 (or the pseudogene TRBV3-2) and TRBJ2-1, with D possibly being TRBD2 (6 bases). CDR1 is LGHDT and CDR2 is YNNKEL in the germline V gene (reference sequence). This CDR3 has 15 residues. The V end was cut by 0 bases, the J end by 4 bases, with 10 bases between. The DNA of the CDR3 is TGTGCCAGCAGCCAAGAGGGCGGGGTGTACAATGAGCAGTTCTTC. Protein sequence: CASSQEGGVYNEQFF.

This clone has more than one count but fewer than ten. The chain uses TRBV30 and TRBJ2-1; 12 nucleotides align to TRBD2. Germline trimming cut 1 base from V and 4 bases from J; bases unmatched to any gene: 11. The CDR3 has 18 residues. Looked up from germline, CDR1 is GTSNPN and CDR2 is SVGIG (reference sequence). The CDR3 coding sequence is TGTGCCTGGAGTGGGCGGGGACTAGCGGGTGCCCGGTACAATGAGCAGTTCTTC. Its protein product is CAWSGRGLAGARYNEQFF.

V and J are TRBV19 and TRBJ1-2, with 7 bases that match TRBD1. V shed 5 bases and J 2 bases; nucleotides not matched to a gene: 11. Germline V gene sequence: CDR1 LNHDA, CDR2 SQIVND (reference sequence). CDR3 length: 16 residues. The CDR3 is CASSPQGQQSNYGYTF. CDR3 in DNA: TGTGCCAGTAGTCCACAGGGGCAGCAGTCCAACTATGGCTACACCTTC.

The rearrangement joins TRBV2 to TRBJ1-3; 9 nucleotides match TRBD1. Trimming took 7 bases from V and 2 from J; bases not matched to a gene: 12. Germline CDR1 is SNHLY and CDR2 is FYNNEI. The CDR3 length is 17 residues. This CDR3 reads CASTKDRGRTPGNTIYF. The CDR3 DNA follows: TGTGCCAGCACGAAGGACAGGGGCCGAACCCCTGGAAACACCATATATTTT.

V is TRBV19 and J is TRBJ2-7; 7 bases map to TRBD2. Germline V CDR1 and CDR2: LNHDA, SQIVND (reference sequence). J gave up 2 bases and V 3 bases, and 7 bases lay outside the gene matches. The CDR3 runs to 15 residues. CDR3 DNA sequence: TGTGCCAGTAGTATTAGGGAGGGGTATACCTACGAGCAGTACTTC. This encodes CASSIREGYTYEQYF. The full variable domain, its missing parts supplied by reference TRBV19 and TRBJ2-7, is DGGITQSPKYLFRKEGQNVTLSCEQNLNHDAMYWYRQDPGQGLRLIYYSQIVNDFQKGDIAEGYSVSREKKESFPLTVTSAQKNPTAFYLCASSIREGYTYEQYFGPGTRLTVT.

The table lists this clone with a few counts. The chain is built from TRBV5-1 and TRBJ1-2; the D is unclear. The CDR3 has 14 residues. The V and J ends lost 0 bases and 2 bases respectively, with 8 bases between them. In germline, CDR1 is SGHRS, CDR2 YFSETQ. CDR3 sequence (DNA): TGCGCCAGCAGCTTGGCGATTCGGAACTATGGCTACACCTTC. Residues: CASSLAIRNYGYTF.

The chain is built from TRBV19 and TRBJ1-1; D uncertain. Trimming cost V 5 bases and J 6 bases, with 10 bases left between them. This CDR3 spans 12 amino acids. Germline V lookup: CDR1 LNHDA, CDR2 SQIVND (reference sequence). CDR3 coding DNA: TGTGCCAGTAGTTCCGGTTTCGCTGAAGCTTTCTTT. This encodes CASSSGFAEAFF.

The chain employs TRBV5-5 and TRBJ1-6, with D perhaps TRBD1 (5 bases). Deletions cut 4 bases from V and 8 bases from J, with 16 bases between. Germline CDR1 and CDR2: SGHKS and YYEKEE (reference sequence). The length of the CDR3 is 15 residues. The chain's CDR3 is CASSRNMWGDSPLHF. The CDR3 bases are TGTGCCAGCAGCCGAAACATGTGGGGCGATTCACCCCTCCACTTT.

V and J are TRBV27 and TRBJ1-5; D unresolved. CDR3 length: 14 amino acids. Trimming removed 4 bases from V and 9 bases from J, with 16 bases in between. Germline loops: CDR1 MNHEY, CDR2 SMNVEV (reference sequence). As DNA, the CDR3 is TGTGCCAGCAGTTCGAGCCCGTTCGGGAGGCCCCAGCATTTT. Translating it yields CASSSSPFGRPQHF.

CDR3 residues: CASSFPRTSFFTDTQYF. The CDR3 coding sequence is TGTGCCAGCAGCTTCCCCCGGACTAGCTTTTTTACAGATACGCAGTATTTT. V gene TRBV21-1 combines with J gene TRBJ2-3; whether TRBD2, the table's D call, matches the DNA was not checked. TRBV21-1 is a pseudogene locus. CDR3 size: 17 residues.

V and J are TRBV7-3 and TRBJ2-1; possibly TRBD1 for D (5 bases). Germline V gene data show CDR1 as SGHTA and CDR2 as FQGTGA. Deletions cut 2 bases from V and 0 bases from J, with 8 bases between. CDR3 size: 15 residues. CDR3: CASSLRQSSYNEQFF. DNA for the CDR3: TGTGCCAGCAGCTTACGACAGAGCTCCTACAATGAGCAGTTCTTC.

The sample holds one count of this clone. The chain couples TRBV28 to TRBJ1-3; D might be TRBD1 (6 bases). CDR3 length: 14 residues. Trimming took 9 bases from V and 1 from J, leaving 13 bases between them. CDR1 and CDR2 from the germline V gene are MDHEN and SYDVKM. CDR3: CASRLQGSGNTIYF. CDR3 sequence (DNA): TGTGCCAGTAGACTACAGGGTTCTGGAAACACCATATATTTT.